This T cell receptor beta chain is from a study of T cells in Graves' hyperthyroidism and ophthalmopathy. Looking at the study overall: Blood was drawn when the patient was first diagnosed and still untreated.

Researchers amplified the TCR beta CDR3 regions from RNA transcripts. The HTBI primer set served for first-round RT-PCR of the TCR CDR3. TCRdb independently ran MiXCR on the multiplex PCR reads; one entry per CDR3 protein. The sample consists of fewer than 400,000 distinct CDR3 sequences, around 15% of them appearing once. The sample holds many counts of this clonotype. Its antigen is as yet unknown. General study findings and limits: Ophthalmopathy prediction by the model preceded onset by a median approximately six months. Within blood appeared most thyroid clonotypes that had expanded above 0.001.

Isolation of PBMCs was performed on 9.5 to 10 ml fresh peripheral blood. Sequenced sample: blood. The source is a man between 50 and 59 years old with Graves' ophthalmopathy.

Here the CDR3 reads CASSQAPPGLGSPYEQYF. The CDR3 bases are TGCGCCAGCAGCCAAGCTCCTCCGGGACTAGGTTCCCCCTACGAGCAGTACTTC. The chain is built from TRBV4-1 and TRBJ2-7; 8 nucleotides match TRBD2. J gave up 2 bases and V 1 base, and 13 bases lay outside the gene matches. Germline-derived CDR1 and CDR2 are MGHRA and YSYEKL. CDR3 size: 18 residues.